This entry lists 18 T cell receptor beta chains sequenced from one sample in a study of blood T cells in healthy people across ages. A J-beta primer mix and a sample-barcoded 5' primer were used in a second PCR of roughly 6 to 12 cycles. TCRdb fed the 5' RACE reads into MiXCR, producing one record per CDR3 protein. The repertoire holds 1.5 million to 2 million distinct CDR3 sequences, about 50% seen once, with approximately 2.1% in the top ten. What was sequenced was blood. These receptors were collected from a woman aged 40 to 50 in good health.

The chain recombines TRBV6-6 with TRBJ1-6; the D gene is possibly TRBD1 (5 bases). CDR1 and CDR2 (germline): MNHNY, SVGAGI (reference sequence). The V end lost 6 bases, the J end lost 6 bases, and 15 bases lay between the germline ends. The CDR3 has 15 residues. The CDR3 reads CASRDPGAGNSPLHF. In DNA, the CDR3 is TGTGCCAGCAGGGATCCCGGGGCCGGTAATTCACCCCTCCACTTT.

The sample holds a few counts of this clonotype. V and J are TRBV2 and TRBJ2-7; no clear D gene. Per the germline V gene, CDR1 is SNHLY and CDR2 is FYNNEI. This CDR3 comprises 15 residues. V was pared by 4 bases and J by 5 bases, with 18 bases between. The CDR3 region has the DNA TGTGCCAGCAGTGGATTCCGGGTCGGTTCACACGAGCAGTACTTC. Translated: CASSGFRVGSHEQYF.

V and J are TRBV7-2 and TRBJ2-4, with 12 bases aligning to TRBD2. J lost 5 bases, V lost 6 bases, and 8 bases had no gene match. Germline loops: CDR1 SGHTA, CDR2 FQGNSA. This CDR3 spans 16 amino acids. The CDR3 loop is CASRRLAGDSQNIQYF. The CDR3 nucleotides read TGTGCCAGCAGACGACTAGCGGGGGACTCCCAAAACATTCAGTACTTC.

The sample holds a few counts of this clonotype. The chain combines TRBV7-9 with TRBJ2-5, with TRBD1 identical over 10 bases. The V gene end was trimmed by 5 bases and the J gene end by 2 bases; junction bases not matched to a gene: 5. CDR1 SEHNR and CDR2 FQNEAQ come from the germline V gene (reference sequence). The CDR3 is made up of 15 amino acids. In DNA, the CDR3 is TGTGCCAGCAGCGTCGGACAGGGGGTACAAGAGACCCAGTACTTC. It encodes CASSVGQGVQETQYF.

V usage is TRBV9 and J usage is TRBJ2-5; TRBD2 is a possible D gene (7 bases). The CDR3 loop spans 14 amino acids. Germline CDR1 reads SGDLS; CDR2 reads YYNGEE. Trimming removed 1 base at V and 4 bases at J, with 11 bases between. The CDR3 bases are TGTGCCAGCAGCGTACTGGGGGGGCCAGAGACCCAGTACTTC. Translated: CASSVLGGPETQYF.

In this sample, this clonotype turned up a few times. DNA of the CDR3: TGCAGTGCTAGACCAACGGGGCAGGGCTACGAGCAGTACTTC. It encodes CSARPTGQGYEQYF. The rearrangement uses TRBV20-1 and TRBJ2-4; D possibly uses TRBD1 or TRBD2 (5 bases each). The DNA end is a closer match to TRBJ2-7, so the J assignment may be wrong. Germline V CDR1 and CDR2: DFQATT, SNEGSKA (reference sequence). This CDR3 is built from 14 residues.

The chain carries TRBV7-9 and TRBJ2-7, with D perhaps TRBD2 (6 bases). The germline gives CDR1 SEHNR, CDR2 FQNEAQ (reference sequence). The CDR3 consists of 15 residues. V lost 4 bases and J 6 bases, leaving 19 bases between the germline ends. The CDR3 sequence: CASSSTAGKGSEQYF. CDR3 nucleotides: TGTGCCAGCAGCTCGACGGCGGGGAAAGGCTCCGAGCAGTACTTC.

This clonotype was counted a single time. This chain uses TRBV28 with TRBJ2-7; weak D call: TRBD1 (5 bases). Per the germline V gene, CDR1 is MDHEN and CDR2 is SYDVKM. The germline V and J ends were trimmed by 5 bases and 5 bases, with 19 bases remaining between them. This CDR3 has 15 residues. The CDR3 coding sequence is TGTGCCAGCAGTCCCCAGCAGGGCGATCGAAACGAGCAGTACTTC. Encoded protein: CASSPQQGDRNEQYF.

The gene calls are TRBV4-1 and TRBJ2-3; TRBD2 aligns across 10 bases. CDR3 length: 17 amino acids. Trimming removed 0 bases from V and 5 bases from J; junction bases left unmatched: 8. Looked up from germline, CDR1 is MGHRA and CDR2 is YSYEKL. The chain's CDR3 is CASSQDRLAGDGDTQYF. The CDR3 bases are TGCGCCAGCAGCCAAGATCGACTAGCGGGCGACGGAGATACGCAGTATTTT.

This clonotype appeared once. This chain links TRBV11-2 with TRBJ2-5, with 8 bases that match TRBD2. Per germline, CDR1 SGHAT and CDR2 FQNNGV. CDR3 length equals 17 residues. V dropped 5 bases and J dropped 5; count of bases not matched to a gene: 16. In nucleotides, the CDR3 is TGTGCCAGCAGCCCCGGTTTTTTACGGGGGGGCCTGGAGACCCAGTACTTC. It translates to CASSPGFLRGGLETQYF.

The chain combines TRBV7-9 with TRBJ2-3, with TRBD1 matching 7 bases. The V gene's germline CDR1 is SEHNR and CDR2 FQNEAQ (reference sequence). V lost 6 bases to trimming and J lost 2 bases; unmatched junction nucleotides: 8. This CDR3 is 15 amino acids long. CDR3 sequence reads: CASRGTAPYTDTQYF. The DNA of the CDR3 is TGTGCCAGCAGGGGGACAGCTCCTTACACAGATACGCAGTATTTT.

The chain uses TRBV15 and TRBJ2-1; D assignment may be TRBD1 or TRBD2 (5 bases each). Germline assignment: CDR1 LNHNV and CDR2 YYDKDF (reference sequence). V was shortened by 1 base and J by 0 bases, with 25 bases between the two germline ends. CDR3 length: 21 residues. The CDR3 DNA sequence: TGTGCCACCAGCAGAGGCGGTCGGGGCCAGTCTTTTCTCAGCTCCTACAATGAGCAGTTCTTC. This sequence encodes CATSRGGRGQSFLSSYNEQFF.

This clonotype was recorded only once. This sequence joins TRBV20-1 and TRBJ1-2; D possibly corresponds to TRBD1 (5 bases). V lost 3 bases to trimming and J lost 2 bases, with 16 bases between them. The germline V gene encodes CDR1 DFQATT and CDR2 SNEGSKA (reference sequence). The CDR3 is 15 residues long. The CDR3 region has the DNA TGCAGTGCTAGTGGAACAGGCTACTCAAACTATGGCTACACCTTC. Protein sequence: CSASGTGYSNYGYTF.

The table lists this clonotype with a few counts. The CDR3 is CASSLGQGVGSYEQYF. The CDR3 coding sequence is TGTGCCAGCAGTTTAGGACAGGGGGTTGGATCCTACGAGCAGTACTTC. The chain combines TRBV28 with TRBJ2-7, with 10 bases that match TRBD1. V lost 2 bases to trimming and J lost 1 base; unmatched junction nucleotides: 5. The CDR3 has 16 residues. The germline CDR1 and CDR2 sequences are MDHEN and SYDVKM.

The CDR3 DNA reads as TGCAGCGCCGAGAGGGGCAGGGGTACGCAGTATTTT. It is translated as CSAERGRGTQYF. This chain uses TRBV29-1 with TRBJ2-3; possibly TRBD1 for D (6 bases). The CDR3 loop spans 12 amino acids. Germline V gene data show CDR1 as SQVTM and CDR2 as ANQGSEA. V was shortened by 7 bases and J by 8 bases, with 16 bases between the two germline ends.

The CDR3 sequence: CASGQGFNEKLFF. The CDR3 DNA is TGTGCCAGCGGACAGGGGTTTAATGAAAAACTGTTTTTT. The gene calls are TRBV7-2 and TRBJ1-4; 9 nucleotides agree with TRBD1. J was trimmed by 4 bases and V by 8 bases; bases with no gene match: 2. CDR3 length: 13 residues. The germline gives CDR1 SGHTA, CDR2 FQGNSA.

This clonotype was found a few times. The V and J genes are TRBV13 and TRBJ2-4; weak D call: TRBD1 (6 bases). The CDR3 spans 16 residues. The V gene's germline CDR1 is PRHDT and CDR2 FYEKMQ (reference sequence). Deletions cut 5 bases from V and 3 bases from J, with 17 bases between. The CDR3 spells CASSPRTERGKNIQYF. In nucleotides, the CDR3 is TGTGCCAGCAGCCCCCGGACAGAGCGTGGCAAAAACATTCAGTACTTC.

This clonotype was observed a handful of times. The chain has TRBV6-6 and TRBJ2-7, with 11 bases identical to TRBD2. After removal of 10 bases from V and 5 bases from J, the junction contained 10 bases not matched to a gene. This CDR3 region has 14 residues. CDR1 is MNHNY and CDR2 is SVGAGI in the germline V gene (reference sequence). The CDR3 sequence is CATRGSGGANEQYF. The CDR3, as DNA: TGTGCCACCCGGGGTAGCGGGGGGGCAAACGAGCAGTACTTC.